This is a list of T cell receptor beta chains from one sample in a study of shared clonotypes between healthy human individuals. Assay used: immunoSEQ multiplex PCR; TCRdb lists only in-frame clones, some missing. The data show about 2.4 million clones, 80% to 95% seen once. The sample comprised naive CD4+ T cells from PBMCs. The source of these receptors is a man between 18 and 29 years old in good health. Some clones in this sample may be carry-over from other donors' samples. The CDR3 runs from the conserved cysteine through the conserved F or W. Each record gives: clone size, J gene, V gene, CDR3 protein. Clone size is not always given. Where it is, it says once, few, many or a class for expanded clones.

>.|TRBJ1-4|TRBV18
CASSLGQETTNEKLFF
>.|TRBJ2-7|TRBV19
CASSILAGPSYEQYF
>.|TRBJ2-2|TRBV5-1
CASSLGAQTGGTGELFF
>.|TRBJ1-4|TRBV30
CAWSVKGAGSNEKLFF
>.|TRBJ2-7|TRBV7-3
CASSLTGLTGVYF
>.|TRBJ2-7|TRBV6-1
CASNDLYYEQYF
>.|TRBJ1-5|TRBV9
CASSVAPFSVAQHF
>.|TRBJ2-7|TRBV6-1
CASNEDYEQYF
>.|TRBJ2-1|TRBV7-7
CASSLAAGAYNEQFF
>once|TRBJ2-7|TRBV5-4
CASSGAGPQSLEQYF
>.|TRBJ2-6|TRBV28
CASSLYLGSGANVLTF
>.|TRBJ2-7|TRBV15
CATILSRDRPYEQYF
>.|TRBJ1-1|TRBV18
CASSPASGSNTEAFF
>.|TRBJ2-1|TRBV6-5
CASSSPGGPQVQFF
>.|TRBJ1-1|TRBV6-4
CASSELFPEAFF
>.|TRBJ1-5|TRBV28
CASSEQEGGQPQHF
>.|TRBJ1-1|TRBV4-2
CASSQDLSGRVNTEAFF
>.|TRBJ2-3|TRBV27
CASSLFPGTLGVDTQYF
>.|TRBJ2-2|TRBV28
CASSSFGITGELFF
>.|TRBJ2-5|TRBV9
CASSVGAGGRETQYF
>.|TRBJ1-2|TRBV21-1
CASSNFGGRVLGYTF
>.|TRBJ2-1|TRBV10-3
CAILADNSNEQFF
>.|TRBJ2-1|TRBV5-8
CASSILADYYNEQFF
>.|TRBJ2-5|TRBV6-1
CASSGGQGWAETQYF
>.|TRBJ2-7|TRBV9
CASSPGVFNEQYF
>.|TRBJ1-1|TRBV30
CAWRIPGGHEAFF
>.|TRBJ2-1|TRBV28
CASRQGVYEQFF
>once|TRBJ2-1|TRBV6-1
CASRTGTGWINEQFF
>.|TRBJ1-3|TRBV7-2
CASSSAPWAALGNTIYF
>.|TRBJ1-2|TRBV6-5
CASSSQPGQGAYGYTF
>few|TRBJ1-1|TRBV28
CASRYDREAFF
>.|TRBJ1-2|TRBV10-3
CAISGTGYMGYTF
>.|TRBJ2-7|TRBV5-1
CASSPTGGPSYEQYF
>.|TRBJ2-1|TRBV29-1
CSVERDAGDNEQFF
>.|TRBJ1-1|TRBV5-1
CASSLLTGRDGTEAFF
>once|TRBJ2-5|TRBV20-1
CSPSRQETQYF
>.|TRBJ2-5|TRBV7-8
CASSFSQGLSETQYF
>.|TRBJ2-2|TRBV7-2
CASPGTARGTGELFF
>.|TRBJ1-4|TRBV5-1
CASSLGADYEKLFF
>.|TRBJ2-5|TRBV29-1
CSVEEWRGVGETQYF
>.|TRBJ1-2|TRBV7-9
CASTNLRIGVLGYYGYTF
>.|TRBJ2-7|TRBV14
CASSQGGRPSSPYEQYF
>.|TRBJ2-5|TRBV28
CASSLWRETQYF
>.|TRBJ1-1|TRBV7-9
CASSLAHASGTEAFF
>.|TRBJ2-3|TRBV5-1
CASSLFVQGGITDTQYF